This paragraph covers one T cell receptor beta chain sequence. The sample originates from a study of shared clonotypes between healthy human individuals. Study-wide background: Each donor's CD8 memory used one plate, CD8 naive two, each CD4 subset three.

Method: immunoSEQ multiplex PCR; TCRdb's copy keeps in-frame clones and lacks some. This table holds about 680,000 clones, around two thirds found once. The germline CDR1 and CDR2 sequences are SGHKS and YYEKEE (reference sequence). The CDR3 sequence is 16 residues long. Trimming removed 4 bases from V and 1 base from J; junction bases left unmatched: 10. The J gene is TRBJ2-7, the V gene TRBV5-5, with TRBD1 identical over 8 bases. This TCR was recovered from a woman in her 30s in good health. The sequenced material came from memory CD4+ T cells sorted from blood. Specified subset: CD45RA-negative fraction. CDR3: CASSLTTGVISYEQYF. The CDR3 nucleotides are TGTGCCAGCAGCCTGACGACAGGGGTGATTTCCTACGAGCAGTACTTC.